What follows are 29 T cell receptor beta chains derived from one specimen sequenced in a study of T cells in Graves' hyperthyroidism and ophthalmopathy. Amplification targeted TCR beta CDR3 regions from RNA transcripts. First-round RT-PCR targeting the TCR CDR3 was performed with the HTBI primer set. TCRdb processed the multiplex PCR reads anew with MiXCR; each CDR3 protein has one entry. The sample includes about half a million distinct CDR3 sequences, around 20% of them seen just once. Sequenced material: blood. These TCRs come from a man aged 40-50 years with Graves' ophthalmopathy.

The chain uses TRBV7-9 and TRBJ2-1; 9 bases map to TRBD2. Germline V gives CDR1 SEHNR, CDR2 FQNEAQ (reference sequence). Trimming cost V 6 bases and J 5 bases; bases outside gene matches: 5. This CDR3 contains 14 residues. Written as DNA, the CDR3 is TGTGCCAGCAGTTCACGACTAGCGGACAATGAGCAGTTCTTC. Amino acid sequence: CASSSRLADNEQFF.

This clonotype was seen only a few times. The chain joins TRBV19 to TRBJ1-2, with TRBD1 as a possible D gene (5 bases). Between the trimmed V and J ends, which lost 3 bases and 8 bases, there was a span of 16 bases. This CDR3 contains 14 residues. Germline assignment: CDR1 LNHDA and CDR2 SQIVND (reference sequence). The CDR3 region has the DNA TGTGCCAGTAGTATTCAACCAGGGCGAGGAGGCTACACCTTC. It specifies CASSIQPGRGGYTF. Looking up the rest from reference TRBV19 and TRBJ1-2 gives the full variable domain: DGGITQSPKYLFRKEGQNVTLSCEQNLNHDAMYWYRQDPGQGLRLIYYSQIVNDFQKGDIAEGYSVSREKKESFPLTVTSAQKNPTAFYLCASSIQPGRGGYTFGSGTRLTVV.

The V and J genes are TRBV7-2 and TRBJ2-1; D perhaps matches TRBD1 (5 bases). The germline V gene has CDR1 SGHTA and CDR2 FQGNSA. V lost 5 bases and J lost 8, with 16 bases in between. The CDR3 extends over 14 amino acids. The CDR3 DNA sequence: TGTGCCAGCAGCCCAGGGCCAACGACGGATGAGCAGTTCTTC. Translated, it gives CASSPGPTTDEQFF.

CDR3 region: CASGRRGGSYEQYF. The CDR3 DNA is TGTGCCAGTGGCCGACGGGGGGGCTCCTACGAGCAGTACTTC. The rearrangement links TRBV19 to TRBJ2-7; 8 bases map to TRBD2. V shed 8 bases and J 0 bases; nucleotides not matched to a gene: 6. The CDR3 contains 14 residues. The V gene's germline CDR1 is LNHDA and CDR2 SQIVND (reference sequence). The whole variable domain, filled in from reference TRBV19 and TRBJ2-7, reads DGGITQSPKYLFRKEGQNVTLSCEQNLNHDAMYWYRQDPGQGLRLIYYSQIVNDFQKGDIAEGYSVSREKKESFPLTVTSAQKNPTAFYLCASGRRGGSYEQYFGPGTRLTVT.

The chain combines TRBV6-2 or TRBV6-3 with TRBJ1-1; perhaps TRBD1 as D (5 bases). V was trimmed by 2 bases and J by 5 bases, leaving 12 bases between them. This CDR3 is built from 14 residues. The germline CDR1 and CDR2 sequences are MNHEY and SVGEGT. This CDR3 is CASSYKGPETEAFF. CDR3 DNA: TGTGCCAGCAGTTACAAGGGGCCCGAAACTGAAGCTTTCTTT.

The chain carries TRBV11-2 and TRBJ2-5; 9 bases agree with TRBD2. CDR3 size: 19 residues. With 5 bases clipped from V and 0 bases from J, the junction kept 16 bases outside the gene matches. Germline-derived CDR1 and CDR2 are SGHAT and FQNNGV. The CDR3: CASSQDEAHSGSYQETQYF. CDR3 in DNA: TGTGCCAGCAGCCAAGATGAGGCTCATAGCGGGAGTTACCAAGAGACCCAGTACTTC.

The rearrangement joins TRBV28 to TRBJ2-6; no firm D call. The CDR3 consists of 15 residues. The V end lost 2 bases, the J end lost 0 bases, and 5 bases lay between the germline ends. Germline V gene sequence: CDR1 MDHEN, CDR2 SYDVKM. CDR3 DNA: TGTGCCAGCAGTTTAGTCCTCTCTGGGGCCAACGTCCTGACTTTC. It specifies CASSLVLSGANVLTF. The full variable domain, completed using reference TRBV28 and TRBJ2-6, is DVKVTQSSRYLVKRTGEKVFLECVQDMDHENMFWYRQDPGLGLRLIYFSYDVKMKEKGDIPEGYSVSREKKERFSLILESASTNQTSMYLCASSLVLSGANVLTFGAGSRLTVL.

The chain combines TRBV3-2 with TRBJ1-1; TRBD1 is the table's D call, not checked against the DNA. TRBV3-2 is a listed pseudogene. CDR3 length: 11 residues. The CDR3 DNA sequence: TGTGCCAGCAGCCATCCGGGGGAAGCTTTCTTT. It specifies CASSHPGEAFF.

In this sample, this clonotype turned up many times. The J gene is TRBJ2-7, the V gene TRBV10-1, with 13 bases that match TRBD2. Germline-derived CDR1 and CDR2 are WNHNN and SYGVQD (reference sequence). After removal of 8 bases from V and 0 bases from J, the junction contained 7 bases not matched to a gene. The CDR3 runs to 16 residues. CDR3 in DNA: TGCGCCAGCCCTAGACTAGCGGGAGGCCCCTCCTACGAGCAGTACTTC. Protein product: CASPRLAGGPSYEQYF.

This clonotype was seen repeatedly, ten times or more. V usage is TRBV3-1 and J usage is TRBJ1-4; D is unresolved. Per germline, CDR1 LGHDT and CDR2 YNNKEL (reference sequence). V was clipped by 1 base and J by 8 bases, with 5 bases between them. The CDR3 is 12 residues long. CDR3 in DNA: TGTGCCAGCAGCCAAGGGCGAGAAAAACTGTTTTTT. Amino acid sequence: CASSQGREKLFF.

The chain combines TRBV20-1 with TRBJ2-3; TRBD2 might be the D (6 bases). CDR3 length equals 17 residues. Trimming removed 3 bases at V and 2 bases at J, with 21 bases between. Germline V gives CDR1 DFQATT, CDR2 SNEGSKA (reference sequence). CDR3 in amino acids: CSARARGMSRYTDTQYF. As DNA, the CDR3 is TGCAGTGCTAGGGCCCGGGGGATGAGTAGGTACACAGATACGCAGTATTTT.

This clonotype has just a few counts. J is TRBJ2-7 and V is TRBV6-2 or TRBV6-3; D may be TRBD2 (5 bases). Trimming left V 2 bases short and J 3 bases short, with 11 bases between. The CDR3 consists of 14 residues. Germline V gene lookup returns CDR1 MNHEY and CDR2 SVGEGT. Written as DNA, the CDR3 is TGTGCCAGCAGTTACCTTGGGGAGAGCTACGAGCAGTACTTC. The encoded protein is CASSYLGESYEQYF.

This clonotype has at least ten counts. V and J are TRBV7-8 and TRBJ2-3, with 10 bases lining up with TRBD1. The V and J ends lost 5 bases and 4 bases, in that order; junction bases with no gene match: 9. The CDR3 has 16 residues. Germline CDR1 and CDR2: SGHVS and FQNEAQ. The CDR3 DNA reads as TGTGCCAGCAGCCATGCGACAGGGGGCAGGGCAGATACGCAGTATTTT. Its translation: CASSHATGGRADTQYF.

The rearrangement links TRBV28 to TRBJ2-2; possibly TRBD1 for D (5 bases). From germline, CDR1 is MDHEN and CDR2 SYDVKM. The V gene lost 5 bases and the J gene lost 4 bases, with 14 bases spanning the gap. The CDR3 length is 15 residues. DNA of the CDR3: TGTGCCAGCAGTGGGGCAGGCCAGAGCACCGGGGAGCTGTTTTTT. Translated, it gives CASSGAGQSTGELFF.

The chain has TRBV4-2 and TRBJ2-5; 8 nucleotides line up with TRBD2. There are 16 residues in the CDR3. V dropped 0 bases and J dropped 0; count of bases not matched to a gene: 3. Germline V CDR1 and CDR2: LGHNA, YNFKEQ. CDR3 nucleotide sequence: TGTGCCAGCAGCCAAGAGAGCGGGAGTTACCAAGAGACCCAGTACTTC. Encoded protein: CASSQESGSYQETQYF.

This clonotype was detected a few times. This chain joins TRBV2 and TRBJ2-7, with 11 bases identical to TRBD2. Germline loops: CDR1 SNHLY, CDR2 FYNNEI. The CDR3 contains 18 residues. V lost 4 bases and J lost 2; bases outside the gene matches: 13. CDR3 residues: CASSGPSGTSGDPYEQYF. CDR3 nucleotide sequence: TGTGCCAGCAGTGGACCTTCCGGGACTAGCGGAGACCCCTACGAGCAGTACTTC.

This clonotype turned up a few times. The chain carries TRBV10-1 and TRBJ2-3; TRBD1 matches at 7 bases. Germline loops: CDR1 WNHNN, CDR2 SYGVQD (reference sequence). Trimming at V came to 8 bases and at J to 5 bases, leaving 1 base not matched to a gene. This CDR3 has 11 amino acids. CDR3 protein: CASGDRDTQYF. The DNA for the CDR3 is TGCGCCAGCGGGGACAGAGATACGCAGTATTTT.

V and J are TRBV30 and TRBJ2-7; D unclear. This CDR3 is built from 11 residues. V gave up 1 base and J gave up 3 bases, with 4 bases separating them. Per the germline V gene, CDR1 is GTSNPN and CDR2 is SVGIG (reference sequence). The CDR3 protein is CAWSASYEQYF. The DNA of the CDR3 is TGTGCCTGGAGTGCGAGCTACGAGCAGTACTTC.

The chain uses TRBV10-2 and TRBJ2-1, with 11 positions matching TRBD1. CDR1 is WSHSY, CDR2 SAAADI, per germline. The length of the CDR3 is 17 residues. The V gene end was trimmed by 4 bases and the J gene end by 5 bases; junction bases not matched to a gene: 10. CDR3 DNA: TGCGCCAGCAGTGGAGGGACAGGGGGACTGGCGAACAATGAGCAGTTCTTC. This codes for CASSGGTGGLANNEQFF.

The chain has TRBV7-2 and TRBJ2-3; weak D call: TRBD2 (6 bases). The CDR3 has 16 residues. Germline CDR1 and CDR2: SGHTA and FQGNSA. Deletions cut 2 bases from V and 1 base from J, with 13 bases between. The CDR3 spells CASSLLTGARTDTQYF. The CDR3 nucleotides are TGTGCCAGCAGCTTATTAACGGGAGCCCGCACAGATACGCAGTATTTT.

In this sample, this clonotype turned up many times. The CDR3 spells CASSRRGWEPQHF. The CDR3 DNA reads as TGTGCCAGCAGCAGGAGGGGGTGGGAGCCCCAGCATTTT. The chain couples TRBV7-6 to TRBJ1-5; the D gene is possibly TRBD1 (6 bases). The germline CDR1 and CDR2 sequences are SGHVS and FNYEAQ. Trimming removed 5 bases from V and 8 bases from J, with 13 bases in between. CDR3 size: 13 residues.

V and J are TRBV11-2 and TRBJ2-7; possibly TRBD2 for D (6 bases). CDR1 is SGHAT, CDR2 FQNNGV, per germline. V was cut by 1 base and J by 6 bases, with 13 bases left in between. The CDR3 runs 14 residues. CDR3: CASSLVASDREQYF. The CDR3 DNA reads TGTGCCAGCAGCTTAGTTGCTAGCGATCGCGAGCAGTACTTC.

This clonotype was detected ten times or more. The chain carries TRBV3-1 and TRBJ1-5; a possible D gene is TRBD1 (6 bases). This CDR3 has 15 residues. Between the trimmed V and J ends, which lost 1 base and 3 bases, there was a span of 10 bases. Germline V gene data show CDR1 as LGHDT and CDR2 as YNNKEL (reference sequence). CDR3 region: CASSQGSGVNQPQHF. The CDR3 DNA is TGTGCCAGCAGCCAAGGATCAGGGGTCAATCAGCCCCAGCATTTT. The entire variable domain, with the rest obtained from reference TRBV3-1 and TRBJ1-5, is as follows: DTAVSQTPKYLVTQMGNDKSIKCEQNLGHDTMYWYKQDSKKFLKIMFSYNNKELIINETVPNRFSPKSPDKAHLNLHINSLELGDSAVYFCASSQGSGVNQPQHFGDGTRLSIL.

This clonotype was detected only a few times. The V call is TRBV12-3 or TRBV12-4, the J call TRBJ1-2, with D unresolved. The CDR3 has 14 residues. Trimming cost V 1 base and J 6 bases, with 12 bases left between them. CDR3 coding DNA: TGTGCCAGCAGTTTAGTTGGCTCCGGGGATGGCTACACCTTC. It yields the protein CASSLVGSGDGYTF.

The chain has TRBV3-1 and TRBJ1-4, with D perhaps matching TRBD1 (6 bases). V gave up 1 base and J gave up 8 bases, with 11 bases separating them. The CDR3 consists of 14 residues. Germline V CDR1 and CDR2: LGHDT, YNNKEL (reference sequence). The CDR3, as DNA: TGTGCCAGCAGCCAAGCGGGGGCAAGGGAAAAACTGTTTTTT. Its protein product is CASSQAGAREKLFF.

This chain uses TRBV20-1 with TRBJ2-3; TRBD1 matches at 12 bases. The V segment lost 4 bases and the J segment 0 bases; nucleotides outside the gene matches: 5. The CDR3 sequence is 16 residues long. Germline CDR1 is DFQATT and CDR2 is SNEGSKA (reference sequence). CDR3 sequence: CSAIGTGGGSTDTQYF. CDR3 in DNA: TGCAGTGCTATTGGGACAGGGGGCGGTAGCACAGATACGCAGTATTTT.

This clonotype occurred a few times. The chain recombines TRBV12-3 or TRBV12-4 with TRBJ1-2; TRBD1 might be the D (5 bases). Trimming cost V 0 bases and J 8 bases, with 16 bases left between them. The CDR3 consists of 15 residues. The CDR3 region has the DNA TGTGCCAGCAGTTTAGCGAGTACCGACGGGGGAGGCTACACCTTC. Translated, it gives CASSLASTDGGGYTF.

In its sample, this clonotype was seen a few times. The chain joins TRBV2 to TRBJ1-6, with 8 bases identical to TRBD1. With V trimmed by 8 bases and J by 7 bases, 10 bases remained unmatched. The CDR3 length is 15 residues. The germline CDR1 and CDR2 sequences are SNHLY and FYNNEI. This CDR3 is CASQIRQGRNSPLHF. The CDR3 DNA follows: TGTGCCAGCCAAATTCGACAGGGGCGGAATTCACCCCTCCACTTT.

This clonotype was picked up many times. The rearrangement links TRBV2 to TRBJ2-5; D unclear. The CDR3 sequence is 13 residues long. The ends were cut back, 6 bases at V and 3 bases at J, with 11 bases in the middle. Germline values: CDR1 SNHLY, CDR2 FYNNEI. CDR3 amino acids: CASRRRREETQYF. CDR3 sequence (DNA): TGTGCCAGCAGACGCAGGCGAGAAGAGACCCAGTACTTC. Full variable domain (outside the CDR3, taken from reference TRBV2 and TRBJ2-5): EPEVTQTPSHQVTQMGQEVILRCVPISNHLYFYWYRQILGQKVEFLVSFYNNEISEKSEIFDDQFSVERPDGSNFTLKIRSTKLEDSAMYFCASRRRREETQYFGPGTRLLVL.